Described below is a single T cell receptor (beta chain) sequence and its context. This specimen belongs to a study of response to subunit inactivated influenza vaccine. TCRdb re-called the RT-PCR reads with MiXCR, one entry per CDR3 protein. The table shows approximately 200,000 distinct CDR3 sequences, with around an eighth occurring only once. The CDR3 is 14 amino acids. The V gene end was trimmed by 2 bases and the J gene end by 4 bases; junction bases not matched to a gene: 3. Germline lookup yields CDR1 SGHDN and CDR2 FVKESK. This chain uses TRBV14 with TRBJ2-7, with 9 positions matching TRBD1. The sequences come from CD8+ T cells sorted from PBMCs, collected 4 to 6 days after vaccination. The source of this sequence is a man aged 50-60 years who received an inactivated influenza vaccine. CDR3 amino acids: CASSQTGGLYEQYF. CDR3 DNA: TGTGCCAGCAGCCAAACAGGGGGCTTATACGAGCAGTACTTC.